The text below deals with one T cell receptor beta chain. Here immunoSEQ multiplex PCR was the method, and the copy in TCRdb shows in-frame clones only, minus some. This sample has 180,000 or so clones, with around nine tenths found just once. The CDR3 is 17 amino acids. V trimming: 5 bases; J trimming: 5 bases; junction bases outside the gene matches: 13. Germline V gene lookup returns CDR1 SEHNR and CDR2 FQNEAQ (reference sequence). This sample stems from a study of T cell responses to AZD1222 COVID-19 vaccine. This chain joins TRBV7-9 and TRBJ2-2; TRBD2 aligns across 8 bases. The sample in question was peripheral blood, obtained on day 0 of AZD1222 vaccination. The TCR originated in an adult in good health. The CDR3: CASSDRTSRRTTGELFF. The CDR3 bases are TGTGCCAGCAGCGACCGGACTAGCAGGAGGACTACCGGGGAGCTGTTTTTT.